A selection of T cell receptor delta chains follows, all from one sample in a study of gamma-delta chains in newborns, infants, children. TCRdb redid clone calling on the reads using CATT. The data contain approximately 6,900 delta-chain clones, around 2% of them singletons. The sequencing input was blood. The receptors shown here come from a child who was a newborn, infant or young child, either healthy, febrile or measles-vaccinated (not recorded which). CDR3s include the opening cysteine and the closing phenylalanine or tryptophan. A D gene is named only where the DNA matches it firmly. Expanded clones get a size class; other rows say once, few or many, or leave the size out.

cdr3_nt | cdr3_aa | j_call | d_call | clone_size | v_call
TGTGCCTGTGACACCGCAGGGATCGGTGGCTCCTGGGACACCCGACAGATGTTTTTC | CACDTAGIGGSWDTRQMFF | TRDJ3 | NA | medium-sized | TRDV2
TGTGCCTGTGACACATTACTGGGGGGAGCACAACTCTTCTTT | CACDTLLGGAQLFF | TRDJ2 | TRDD3 | medium-sized | TRDV2
TGTGCCTTTGGTGTTTGTCAGCCTCCGCCGGCTTACTGGGGACAACATGAGGGCCCCTGGGACACCCGACAGATGTTTTTC | CAFGVCQPPPAYWGQHEGPWDTRQMFF | TRDJ3 | TRDD3 | few | TRDV3
TGTGCCTGTGACACAGGGGATACTTTTACCGATAAACTCATCTTT | CACDTGDTFTDKLIF | TRDJ1 | TRDD3 | medium-sized | TRDV2
TGTGCCTGTGACACTGGGGGCCCTCATTCCTGGGACACCCGACAGATGTTTTTC | CACDTGGPHSWDTRQMFF | TRDJ3 | NA | medium-sized | TRDV2
TGTGCTCTTGGGGGACCGTCTTGGGCCCCCTTCCCCGTCTGGGGTGGCACCGATAAACTCATCTTT | CALGGPSWAPFPVWGGTDKLIF | TRDJ1 | NA | medium-sized | TRDV1
TGTGCCTGTGACGTACTGGGGGATACAGACTGGGACACCCGACAGATGTTTTTC | CACDVLGDTDWDTRQMFF | TRDJ3 | TRDD3 | medium-sized | TRDV2
TGTGCCTGTGACTCCCGTTTCTCCTGGGTGAGGCGGTTTTCCTGGGACACCCGACAGATGTTTTTC | CACDSRFSWVRRFSWDTRQMFF | TRDJ3 | NA | few | TRDV2
TGTGCCTGTGACACCGCGTACTGGGGGAGCTCCTGGGACACCCGACAGATGTTTTTC | CACDTAYWGSSWDTRQMFF | TRDJ3 | TRDD3 | medium-sized | TRDV2
TGTGCCTGTGACGCGGACTGGGGGATACGCGTTGAGTCCTGGGACACCCGACAGATGTTTTTC | CACDADWGIRVESWDTRQMFF | TRDJ3 | TRDD3 | medium-sized | TRDV2
TGTGCCTGTACTTGGGGATACCCCTGGGACACCCGCCAGATGTTTTTC | CACTWGYPWDTRQMFF | TRDJ3 | TRDD3 | few | TRDV2
TGTGCCTGTGACACCTGGGGGATACATCGCTCCTGGGACACCCGACAGATGTTTTTC | CACDTWGIHRSWDTRQMFF | TRDJ3 | TRDD3 | medium-sized | TRDV2
TGTGCCTGTGACGTACTGGGGGAGACAGCACAACTCTTCTTT | CACDVLGETAQLFF | TRDJ2 | TRDD3 | large | TRDV2
TGTGCCTGTGACACCTGGGGATACTGGGACACCCGACAGATGTTTTTC | CACDTWGYWDTRQMFF | TRDJ3 | TRDD3 | medium-sized | TRDV2
TGTGCCTGTGACACTGCTCGCGGGGGATACCCCTCCTGGGACACCCGACAGATGTTTTTC | CACDTARGGYPSWDTRQMFF | TRDJ3 | TRDD3 | medium-sized | TRDV2
TGTGCCTGTGACACCGTACTGGGGGATAGGAAGTCCTGGGACACCCGACAGATGTTTTTC | CACDTVLGDRKSWDTRQMFF | TRDJ3 | TRDD3 | medium-sized | TRDV2
TGTGCCTGTGACACCGTGGGGGCTTTGACAGCACACCTCTTCTTT | CACDTVGALTAHLFF | TRDJ2 | NA | few | TRDV2
TGTTCCGAAAGCGCTCAATACTGGGGTATCCCGCCGTACACCGATCAACTCATCTTT | CSESAQYWGIPPYTDQLIF | TRDJ1 | TRDD3 | NA | TRAV29/DV5
TGTGCCTGTGACACGGGGGGATACTCCTCCTGGGACACCCGACAGATGTTTTTC | CACDTGGYSSWDTRQMFF | TRDJ3 | TRDD3 | medium-sized | TRDV2
TGTGCCTGCGACTCGAAACTGGGGGGAGCTTTGACAGCACAACTCTTCTTT | CACDSKLGGALTAQLFF | TRDJ2 | TRDD3 | many | TRDV2
TGTGCCTGTGACACTACTGGGGGATACGCGGAGAAGTCCTGGGACACCCGACAGATGTTTTTC | CACDTTGGYAEKSWDTRQMFF | TRDJ3 | TRDD3 | medium-sized | TRDV2
TGTGCCTGTGACACCCTACTGGGGATACTGACCGATAAACTCATCTTT | CACDTLLGILTDKLIF | TRDJ1 | TRDD3 | NA | TRDV2
TGTGCTCTTGGATTGGTCTCCTACGGGGGATACGCCCGAGGGGGGACAGCACAACTCTTCTTT | CALGLVSYGGYARGGTAQLFF | TRDJ2 | TRDD3 | medium-sized | TRDV1
TGTGCCTGTGACTACTGGGGGATAAATTTGACAGCACAACTCTTCTTT | CACDYWGINLTAQLFF | TRDJ2 | TRDD3 | few | TRDV2
TGTGCCTGTGACACTACTGGGGGGTTCTCCTGGGACACCCGACAGATGTTTTTC | CACDTTGGFSWDTRQMFF | TRDJ3 | TRDD3 | NA | TRDV2
TGTGCCTGTGACCTTACTGGTCGCTCCTGGGACACCCGACAGATGTTTTTC | CACDLTGRSWDTRQMFF | TRDJ3 | NA | medium-sized | TRDV2
TGTGCCTGTGACCCGCTACTGGGGGATACGATTACCTGGGACACCCGACAGATGTTTTTC | CACDPLLGDTITWDTRQMFF | TRDJ3 | TRDD3 | medium-sized | TRDV2
TGTGCCTCCGGATTCGACTCCGACCTTCCTACTGGCCGTGGGGACCCAACCCATAAACTCATCTTT | CASGFDSDLPTGRGDPTHKLIF | TRDJ1 | TRDD2 | medium-sized | TRDV3
TGTGCTCTTGGGGAGACGTTCCTACGTCTTCGTACTGGGGGATACGAAGCCGATAAACTCATCTTT | CALGETFLRLRTGGYEADKLIF | TRDJ1 | TRDD3 | medium-sized | TRDV1
TGTGCTCTTGGGGAACCCCCTAGATATCGCAACAGGTTAGACACCGATAAACTCATCTTT | CALGEPPRYRNRLDTDKLIF | TRDJ1 | NA | many | TRDV1
TGTGCCTGTGACACCGGGGGATGGATGCAGTCCTGGGGCACCCGACAGGTGTTTTTC | CACDTGGWMQSWGTRQVFF | TRDJ3 | TRDD3 | NA | TRDV2
TGTGCCTGTGACCGACTCGTACTGGGGGATACAGCACAACTCTTCTTT | CACDRLVLGDTAQLFF | TRDJ2 | TRDD3 | NA | TRDV2
TGTGCCTTATCCGGCCTTCTTACCCACTGGGGGAGGGCTTTGACAGCACAACTCTTCTTT | CALSGLLTHWGRALTAQLFF | TRDJ2 | TRDD3 | many | TRDV3
TGTGCCTGTGACACCGTACTGGTCAGCTCCTGGGACACCCGACAGATGTTTTTC | CACDTVLVSSWDTRQMFF | TRDJ3 | NA | medium-sized | TRDV2
TGTGCCTGTGACACGTGGGGGCTCAGCTCCTGGGACACCCGACAGATGTTTTTC | CACDTWGLSSWDTRQMFF | TRDJ3 | NA | medium-sized | TRDV2
TGTGCCTGTGACAACGTACTGAGGGATACTCCTCCCTGGGACACCCGCCAGATGTTTTTC | CACDNVLRDTPPWDTRQMFF | TRDJ3 | TRDD3 | few | TRDV2